The 4 T cell receptor beta chains below all came from one sample that was sequenced in a study of technical replicates of blood from a few donors. Measured with immunoSEQ multiplex PCR; TCRdb has only the in-frame clones, and not every one. The sample carries over 70,000 clones, 85% to 95% recorded once. Sequenced: T cells isolated from PBMCs. The receptors derive from a human donor in good health.

This clone was counted once. V and J are TRBV18 and TRBJ2-1, with 8 bases fitting TRBD2. The CDR3 is 17 residues long. Germline V lookup: CDR1 KGHSH, CDR2 LQKENI. The V gene end was trimmed by 3 bases and the J gene end by 9 bases; junction bases not matched to a gene: 16. The CDR3 protein is CASSPLGLAAESVEQFF. CDR3 bases: TGTGCCAGCTCACCTCTTGGACTAGCTGCTGAGTCAGTTGAGCAGTTCTTC. Using reference TRBV18 and TRBJ2-1 for the parts outside the CDR3, the full variable domain is NAGVMQNPRHLVRRRGQEARLRCSPMKGHSHVYWYRQLPEEGLKFMVYLQKENIIDESGMPKERFSAEFPKEGPSILRIQQVVRGDSAAYFCASSPLGLAAESVEQFFGPGTRLTVL.

Concerning this clone itself: Compared with germline, one end of the junction differs, possibly owing to a read error. CDR3 in amino acids: CASSLARTSRDEQFF. The CDR3 DNA reads as TGTGCCAGCAGCCTAGCCCGGACTAGCAGGGATGAGCAGTTCTTC. The chain joins TRBV7-2 to TRBJ2-1; 8 bases are shared with TRBD2. This CDR3 has 15 amino acids. Germline V gene sequence: CDR1 SGHTA, CDR2 FQGNSA.

The chain couples TRBV2 to TRBJ2-3, with 10 bases identical to TRBD2. This CDR3 has 16 amino acids. Germline-derived CDR1 and CDR2 are SNHLY and FYNNEI. V shed 8 bases and J 2 bases; nucleotides not matched to a gene: 10. In DNA form, the CDR3 reads TGTGCCAGCGTGAGGCTACTAGCGGGATACACAGATACGCAGTATTTT. Translated, it gives CASVRLLAGYTDTQYF.

The J gene is TRBJ2-1, the V gene TRBV18, with 10 positions matching TRBD1. This CDR3 contains 14 residues. Germline lookup yields CDR1 KGHSH and CDR2 LQKENI. The V segment lost 3 bases and the J segment 6 bases; nucleotides outside the gene matches: 2. CDR3 bases: TGTGCCAGCTCACCCCGGACAGGGGGCAATGAGCAGTTCTTC. Translation gives CASSPRTGGNEQFF.